The 31 T cell receptor beta chains reported below all come from one sample, sequenced in a study of T-cell memory formation after mild COVID-19. One entry per CDR3 protein, called by TCRdb with MiXCR from the 5' RACE reads. The sample records 450,000 to 700,000 distinct CDR3 sequences, around 17% being singletons. Sequencing input: PBMCs or a T cell subset sorted from them (not recorded which). The receptors derive from an adult woman who had mild COVID-19 (a few samples of this study predate the infection). Cell type and time point are not known.

This clonotype showed up many times. The genes are TRBV7-2 and TRBJ2-7; 10 bases line up with TRBD2. The CDR3 loop spans 15 amino acids. Germline CDR1 and CDR2: SGHTA and FQGNSA. The junction had 5 bases not matched to a gene; V was cut back by 2 bases and J by 4 bases. As DNA, the CDR3 is TGTGCCAGCAGCTTACGGACTAGCGGAGCTTACGAGCAGTACTTC. It codes for CASSLRTSGAYEQYF.

The table lists this clonotype with a few counts. The chain is built from TRBV9 and TRBJ2-2; the match to TRBD1 covers 9 bases. Germline V gene lookup returns CDR1 SGDLS and CDR2 YYNGEE. The V and J ends lost 3 bases and 0 bases, in that order; junction bases with no gene match: 3. The CDR3 totals 16 residues. The CDR3 loop reads CASSETGGPNTGELFF. CDR3 sequence (DNA): TGTGCCAGCAGCGAGACAGGGGGACCGAACACCGGGGAGCTGTTTTTT.

The chain uses TRBV6-1 and TRBJ1-2; D call uncertain. Germline V lookup: CDR1 MNHNS, CDR2 SASEGT. V shed 3 bases and J shed 8 bases, with 13 bases lying between them. This CDR3 spans 13 amino acids. The CDR3: CASSEHTSGGYTF. In nucleotides, the CDR3 is TGTGCCAGCAGTGAGCATACCTCTGGGGGCTACACCTTC.

This rearrangement joins TRBV6-2 or TRBV6-3 to TRBJ2-7; tentative D call: TRBD1 (5 bases). Deletions cut 0 bases from V and 2 bases from J, with 17 bases between. This CDR3 spans 17 amino acids. Germline V gene sequence: CDR1 MNHEY, CDR2 SVGEGT. The CDR3, as DNA: TGTGCCAGCAGTTACTCTGGGGCCAGGGTCCTCACCTACGAGCAGTACTTC. Encoded protein: CASSYSGARVLTYEQYF.

The V gene is TRBV6-5, the J gene TRBJ2-7, with D maybe TRBD1 (6 bases). Trimming took 7 bases from V and 6 from J, leaving 16 bases between them. Per the germline V gene, CDR1 is MNHEY and CDR2 is SVGAGI. The CDR3 loop spans 13 amino acids. Here the CDR3 reads CASIKRQGGEQYF. The DNA of the CDR3 is TGTGCCAGCATCAAGCGCCAAGGGGGCGAGCAGTACTTC.

This clonotype was seen many times. CDR3 amino acids: CATSDRYTGDGGTQYF. Here the CDR3 DNA reads TGTGCCACCAGTGATCGCTACACAGGGGACGGAGGGACGCAGTATTTT. V gene TRBV24-1 combines with J gene TRBJ2-3, with D perhaps TRBD1 (7 bases). The length of the CDR3 is 16 residues. Between the trimmed V and J ends, which lost 3 bases and 9 bases, there was a span of 21 bases. The germline V gene has CDR1 KGHDR and CDR2 SFDVKD.

This clonotype turned up a few times. The V call is TRBV20-1, the J call TRBJ2-4; the D gene is possibly TRBD1 (5 bases). The V end lost 0 bases, the J end lost 0 bases, and 12 bases lay between the germline ends. Looked up from germline, CDR1 is DFQATT and CDR2 is SNEGSKA (reference sequence). This CDR3 comprises 16 residues. CDR3 coding DNA: TGCAGTGCTAGAGATCGGATCAGGGTAGCCAAAAACATTCAGTACTTC. This translates into CSARDRIRVAKNIQYF.

This clonotype was found many times. This sequence joins TRBV11-1 and TRBJ2-1; 13 bases match TRBD2. The CDR3 length is 13 residues. Trimming removed 5 bases from V and 13 bases from J; junction bases left unmatched: 5. In germline, CDR1 is SGHAT, CDR2 FQDESV (reference sequence). The CDR3 DNA reads as TGTGCCAGCAGCCCAGGACTAGCGGGGGTTCAGTTCTTC. It encodes CASSPGLAGVQFF.

This clonotype occurred a few times. The V call is TRBV6-5, the J call TRBJ2-1; 7 positions match TRBD2. With V trimmed by 6 bases and J by 6 bases, 14 bases remained unmatched. Germline loops: CDR1 MNHEY, CDR2 SVGAGI. The CDR3 is 16 residues long. CDR3 coding DNA: TGTGCCAGCAGCTACGACGGAAGACTAGCTATCAATGAGCAGTTCTTC. Protein: CASSYDGRLAINEQFF.

The chain employs TRBV6-5 and TRBJ2-4, with D possibly matching TRBD1 (6 bases). This CDR3 is 16 amino acids long. The germline gives CDR1 MNHEY, CDR2 SVGAGI. V dropped 4 bases and J dropped 0 bases, with 13 bases sitting between them. DNA of the CDR3: TGTGCCAGCAGTTCCCCGGGACACCTAGCCAAAAACATTCAGTACTTC. It yields the protein CASSSPGHLAKNIQYF.

CDR3 loop: CASSPGARTGELFF. The CDR3 DNA reads TGTGCCAGCAGCCCGGGGGCGAGGACCGGGGAGCTGTTTTTT. V and J are TRBV3-1 and TRBJ2-2; D is tentatively TRBD1 or TRBD2 (6 bases each). The germline V gene has CDR1 LGHDT and CDR2 YNNKEL (reference sequence). The CDR3 is 14 amino acids. V lost 4 bases, J lost 5 bases, and 11 bases lay in between.

This sequence joins TRBV7-9 and TRBJ2-5, with D perhaps TRBD2 (6 bases). Germline CDR1 reads SEHNR; CDR2 reads FQNEAQ (reference sequence). The CDR3 has 14 residues. The germline V and J ends were trimmed by 1 base and 5 bases, with 11 bases remaining between them. For the CDR3, the DNA is TGTGCCAGCAGCTTAGTACTAGCTGAGGAGACCCAGTACTTC. Translating gives CASSLVLAEETQYF.

This chain joins TRBV5-1 and TRBJ2-2; 10 nucleotides align to TRBD1. The CDR3 runs to 16 residues. V trimming: 4 bases; J trimming: 2 bases; junction bases outside the gene matches: 5. CDR1 and CDR2 (germline): SGHRS, YFSETQ. The chain's CDR3 is CASSPGQGVNTGELFF. The CDR3 DNA sequence: TGCGCCAGCAGCCCCGGACAGGGGGTCAACACCGGGGAGCTGTTTTTT.

With regard to this clonotype: Just one base apart from a much larger clone, this may be a read error. This chain joins TRBV5-1 and TRBJ2-7, with TRBD2 matching over 12 bases. CDR1 SGHRS and CDR2 YFSETQ come from the germline V gene. CDR3 length: 17 amino acids. The CDR3 sequence: CASSLELAGGSSYEKYF. The CDR3 region has the DNA TGCGCCAGCAGCTTGGAACTAGCGGGGGGAAGCTCCTACGAGAAGTACTTC.

This clonotype appeared a single time. This chain uses TRBV19 with TRBJ2-1; D possibly corresponds to TRBD2 (6 bases). The CDR3 spans 11 residues. Germline-derived CDR1 and CDR2 are LNHDA and SQIVND (reference sequence). Trimming stripped 6 bases from V and 9 bases from J, with 9 bases between. The CDR3 spells CASRWGVEQFF. DNA for the CDR3: TGTGCCAGTAGGTGGGGGGTTGAGCAGTTCTTC. Based on the CDR3 plus reference TRBV19 and TRBJ2-1, the full variable domain is DGGITQSPKYLFRKEGQNVTLSCEQNLNHDAMYWYRQDPGQGLRLIYYSQIVNDFQKGDIAEGYSVSREKKESFPLTVTSAQKNPTAFYLCASRWGVEQFFGPGTRLTVL.

A note on this clonotype: This may be a read error: a much more frequent sequence differs by one nucleotide. The gene calls are TRBV29-1 and TRBJ2-2, with D possibly being TRBD1 (7 bases). This CDR3 has 14 residues. Looked up from germline, CDR1 is SQVTM and CDR2 is ANQGSEA. CDR3 sequence (DNA): TGCAGCGCGGGGGACAGTAGGTTGACCGGGGAGATGTTTTTT. Its protein is CSAGDSRLTGEMFF.

This clonotype has more than one count but fewer than ten. The chain links TRBV24-1 to TRBJ2-2; TRBD1 might be the D (6 bases). From germline, CDR1 is KGHDR and CDR2 SFDVKD. With 4 bases removed from V and 5 bases from J, the gap between germline ends came to 7 bases. CDR3 length: 13 amino acids. CDR3 in DNA: TGTGCCACCAGTGACACAGGGACCGGGGAGCTGTTTTTT. It translates to CATSDTGTGELFF.

This chain joins TRBV15 and TRBJ2-7; D not resolved. CDR1 and CDR2 from the germline V gene are LNHNV and YYDKDF (reference sequence). The V end was cut by 5 bases, the J end by 2 bases, with 13 bases between. This CDR3 has 14 amino acids. CDR3 DNA sequence: TGTGCCACCAGCGTAAACTTCGGGCCCTACGAGCAGTACTTC. It yields the protein CATSVNFGPYEQYF.

This sequence joins TRBV11-2 and TRBJ2-7; 9 bases map to TRBD1. This CDR3 spans 14 amino acids. The junction had 3 bases not matched to a gene; V was cut back by 1 base and J by 5 bases. Germline V CDR1 and CDR2: SGHAT, FQNNGV. The DNA of the CDR3 is TGTGCCAGCAGCTTAGCTGGGACAGGGAACGAGCAGTACTTC. Translating it yields CASSLAGTGNEQYF.

This clonotype was counted many times. This chain uses TRBV5-1 with TRBJ2-3; D call uncertain. In germline, CDR1 is SGHRS, CDR2 YFSETQ. V lost 0 bases and J lost 0, with 8 bases in between. The CDR3 consists of 15 residues. CDR3 in DNA: TGCGCCAGCAGCTTGGCCGGACGGAGCACAGATACGCAGTATTTT. It specifies CASSLAGRSTDTQYF.

This clonotype was detected many times. V and J are TRBV29-1 and TRBJ2-2, with TRBD2 identical over 7 bases. The CDR3 extends over 12 amino acids. CDR1 SQVTM and CDR2 ANQGSEA come from the germline V gene. J lost 4 bases, V lost 4 bases, and 0 bases had no gene match. CDR3 bases: TGCAGCGTTGGGGGGGGCACCGGGGAGCTGTTTTTT. It yields the protein CSVGGGTGELFF.

The V and J genes are TRBV7-2 and TRBJ1-2; D may be TRBD1 (6 bases). Deletions cut 4 bases from V and 5 bases from J, with 14 bases between. Germline V gene data show CDR1 as SGHTA and CDR2 as FQGNSA. The CDR3 has 14 amino acids. CDR3 residues: CASSSQGFAYGYTF. In DNA form, the CDR3 reads TGTGCCAGCAGCTCACAGGGTTTTGCTTATGGCTACACCTTC.

This clonotype was seen a few times. The gene calls are TRBV7-6 and TRBJ2-7; a weak D match, TRBD2 (6 bases). The CDR3 totals 15 residues. The V and J ends lost 5 bases and 3 bases respectively, with 17 bases between them. Germline lookup yields CDR1 SGHVS and CDR2 FNYEAQ. Here the CDR3 reads CASSRGTESIYEQYF. For the CDR3, the DNA is TGTGCCAGCAGCCGCGGGACTGAATCCATCTACGAGCAGTACTTC.

This clonotype was counted between two and nine times. The chain uses TRBV7-2 and TRBJ2-5; the match to TRBD2 covers 9 bases. V trimming: 5 bases; J trimming: 5 bases; junction bases outside the gene matches: 15. This CDR3 has 17 residues. From germline, CDR1 is SGHTA and CDR2 FQGNSA. The CDR3 nucleotides read TGTGCCAGCAGCCTCCCCTCCTATAGCGGGAGCGGGGAGACCCAGTACTTC. This codes for CASSLPSYSGSGETQYF.

This clonotype was observed at least ten times. The V gene is TRBV18, the J gene TRBJ2-7; D possibly corresponds to TRBD2 (5 bases). V lost 4 bases, J lost 7 bases, and 11 bases lay in between. Germline CDR1 KGHSH, CDR2 LQKENI. CDR3 length: 12 residues. The DNA for the CDR3 is TGTGCCAGCTCACGTACTTCGGGGGAGCAGTACTTC. Its protein is CASSRTSGEQYF.

This clonotype was picked up a small number of times. The chain is built from TRBV14 and TRBJ2-1, with a tentative D call TRBD2 (5 bases). CDR1 is SGHDN and CDR2 is FVKESK in the germline V gene. The CDR3 runs to 11 residues. Trimming removed 8 bases from V and 10 bases from J, with 12 bases in between. CDR3 DNA sequence: TGTGCCAGCCGAGAAGCGGAGGAGCAGTTCTTC. This codes for CASREAEEQFF.

This clonotype was seen many times. The V and J genes are TRBV27 and TRBJ2-2; 15 nucleotides align to TRBD2. V was pared by 7 bases and J by 2 bases, with 8 bases of the junction left unmatched. CDR3 length: 18 residues. Per the germline V gene, CDR1 is MNHEY and CDR2 is SMNVEV (reference sequence). Here the CDR3 reads CASMGLAGGGRNTGELFF. The CDR3 DNA sequence: TGTGCCAGCATGGGACTAGCGGGAGGCGGTCGTAACACCGGGGAGCTGTTTTTT.

This clonotype showed up just a few times. The V call is TRBV5-5, the J call TRBJ1-1; TRBD1 agrees at 7 bases. Germline V lookup: CDR1 SGHKS, CDR2 YYEKEE (reference sequence). The CDR3 extends over 15 amino acids. V was clipped by 5 bases and J by 5 bases; unmatched bases: 12. CDR3 loop: CASRSATRGRTEAFF. The CDR3 DNA reads TGTGCCAGCAGATCCGCGACTAGGGGGCGAACTGAAGCTTTCTTT.

This clonotype was counted a few times. The gene calls are TRBV5-1 and TRBJ2-5; D remains ambiguous. The CDR3 has 15 residues. Trimming pared 0 bases from V and 2 bases from J, leaving 11 bases between. The V gene's germline CDR1 is SGHRS and CDR2 YFSETQ. CDR3 DNA: TGCGCCAGCAGCTTGGCCGGAATGGGGCAAGAGACCCAGTACTTC. This translates into CASSLAGMGQETQYF.

This clonotype was counted a few times. CDR3 amino acids: CASSEGALPDTQYF. For the CDR3, the DNA is TGTGCCAGCAGTGAAGGGGCCCTCCCAGATACGCAGTATTTT. The rearrangement joins TRBV21-1 to TRBJ2-3; the tabulated D call, TRBD2, remains unverified against the DNA. TRBV21-1 is assigned pseudogene status. The CDR3 has 14 residues.

This clonotype was seen a few times. The DNA is left out, because the CDR3 cannot be placed on it with certainty; the CDR3 is given as TCRdb lists it. The chain uses TRBV7-3 and TRBJ2-2; TRBD2 is taken as the D call from the table, unchecked against the DNA. Germline-derived CDR1 and CDR2 are SGHTA and FQGTGA. The CDR3 comprises 16 residues, both ends counted. This CDR3 is CASSFGPPNTGELFFF.